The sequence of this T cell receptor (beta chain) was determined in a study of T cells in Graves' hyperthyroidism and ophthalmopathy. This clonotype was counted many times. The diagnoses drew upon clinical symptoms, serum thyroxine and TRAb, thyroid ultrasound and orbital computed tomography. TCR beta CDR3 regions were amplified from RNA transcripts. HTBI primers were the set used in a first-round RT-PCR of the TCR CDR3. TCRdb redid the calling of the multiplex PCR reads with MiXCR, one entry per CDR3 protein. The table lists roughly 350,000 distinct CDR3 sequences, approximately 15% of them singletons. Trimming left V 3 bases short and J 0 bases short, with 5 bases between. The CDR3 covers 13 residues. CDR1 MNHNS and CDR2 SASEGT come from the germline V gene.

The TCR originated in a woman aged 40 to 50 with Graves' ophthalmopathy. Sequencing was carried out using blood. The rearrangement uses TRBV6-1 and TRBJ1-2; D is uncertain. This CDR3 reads CASSEGTNYGYTF. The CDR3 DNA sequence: TGTGCCAGCAGTGAGGGTACTAACTATGGCTACACCTTC.